This T cell receptor beta chain was profiled in a study of cytomegalovirus exposure and HLA in healthy donors. Data came from immunoSEQ multiplex PCR; TCRdb stores just in-frame clones and leaves some out. The table shows 100,000 to 150,000 clones, with 88% occurring only once. With regard to this clone: Its antigen is not identified.

Findings and limits, study-wide: First-cohort TCR clusters tended to co-occur in the roughly 120 validation repertoires, a later analysis found. Through in vitro validation, three CMV-associated chains were shown to be specific for CMV antigens. Overall, around 150 TCR beta chains were annotated as cytomegalovirus-associated.

Sample: PBMCs. The TCR sequence derives from a man aged 25-45 years in good health and CMV-seronegative.

CDR3 nucleotide sequence: TGTGCCAGCAGCTTAGTTTCCAAGCAGTACTTC. It specifies CASSLVSKQYF. V gene TRBV11-2 combines with J gene TRBJ2-7; no definite D call. The CDR3 length is 11 residues. Germline lookup yields CDR1 SGHAT and CDR2 FQNNGV. V dropped 1 base and J dropped 8 bases, with 6 bases sitting between them.